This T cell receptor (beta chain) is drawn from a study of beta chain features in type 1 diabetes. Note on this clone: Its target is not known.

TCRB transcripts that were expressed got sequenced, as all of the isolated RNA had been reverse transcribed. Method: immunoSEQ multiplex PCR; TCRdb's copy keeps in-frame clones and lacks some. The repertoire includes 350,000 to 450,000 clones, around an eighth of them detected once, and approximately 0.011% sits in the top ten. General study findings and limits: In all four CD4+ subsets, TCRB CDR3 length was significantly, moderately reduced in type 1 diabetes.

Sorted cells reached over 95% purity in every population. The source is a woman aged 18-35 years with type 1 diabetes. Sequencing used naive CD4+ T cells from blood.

The CDR3 here is CASSPTGSGRRTGELFF. The CDR3, as DNA: TGTGCCAGCAGCCCGACCGGTAGCGGGAGGCGGACCGGGGAGCTGTTTTTT. The chain couples TRBV7-2 to TRBJ2-2, with 10 bases matching TRBD2. The V and J ends lost 5 bases and 5 bases, in that order; junction bases with no gene match: 11. The CDR3 spans 17 residues. Germline CDR1 and CDR2: SGHTA and FQGNSA.